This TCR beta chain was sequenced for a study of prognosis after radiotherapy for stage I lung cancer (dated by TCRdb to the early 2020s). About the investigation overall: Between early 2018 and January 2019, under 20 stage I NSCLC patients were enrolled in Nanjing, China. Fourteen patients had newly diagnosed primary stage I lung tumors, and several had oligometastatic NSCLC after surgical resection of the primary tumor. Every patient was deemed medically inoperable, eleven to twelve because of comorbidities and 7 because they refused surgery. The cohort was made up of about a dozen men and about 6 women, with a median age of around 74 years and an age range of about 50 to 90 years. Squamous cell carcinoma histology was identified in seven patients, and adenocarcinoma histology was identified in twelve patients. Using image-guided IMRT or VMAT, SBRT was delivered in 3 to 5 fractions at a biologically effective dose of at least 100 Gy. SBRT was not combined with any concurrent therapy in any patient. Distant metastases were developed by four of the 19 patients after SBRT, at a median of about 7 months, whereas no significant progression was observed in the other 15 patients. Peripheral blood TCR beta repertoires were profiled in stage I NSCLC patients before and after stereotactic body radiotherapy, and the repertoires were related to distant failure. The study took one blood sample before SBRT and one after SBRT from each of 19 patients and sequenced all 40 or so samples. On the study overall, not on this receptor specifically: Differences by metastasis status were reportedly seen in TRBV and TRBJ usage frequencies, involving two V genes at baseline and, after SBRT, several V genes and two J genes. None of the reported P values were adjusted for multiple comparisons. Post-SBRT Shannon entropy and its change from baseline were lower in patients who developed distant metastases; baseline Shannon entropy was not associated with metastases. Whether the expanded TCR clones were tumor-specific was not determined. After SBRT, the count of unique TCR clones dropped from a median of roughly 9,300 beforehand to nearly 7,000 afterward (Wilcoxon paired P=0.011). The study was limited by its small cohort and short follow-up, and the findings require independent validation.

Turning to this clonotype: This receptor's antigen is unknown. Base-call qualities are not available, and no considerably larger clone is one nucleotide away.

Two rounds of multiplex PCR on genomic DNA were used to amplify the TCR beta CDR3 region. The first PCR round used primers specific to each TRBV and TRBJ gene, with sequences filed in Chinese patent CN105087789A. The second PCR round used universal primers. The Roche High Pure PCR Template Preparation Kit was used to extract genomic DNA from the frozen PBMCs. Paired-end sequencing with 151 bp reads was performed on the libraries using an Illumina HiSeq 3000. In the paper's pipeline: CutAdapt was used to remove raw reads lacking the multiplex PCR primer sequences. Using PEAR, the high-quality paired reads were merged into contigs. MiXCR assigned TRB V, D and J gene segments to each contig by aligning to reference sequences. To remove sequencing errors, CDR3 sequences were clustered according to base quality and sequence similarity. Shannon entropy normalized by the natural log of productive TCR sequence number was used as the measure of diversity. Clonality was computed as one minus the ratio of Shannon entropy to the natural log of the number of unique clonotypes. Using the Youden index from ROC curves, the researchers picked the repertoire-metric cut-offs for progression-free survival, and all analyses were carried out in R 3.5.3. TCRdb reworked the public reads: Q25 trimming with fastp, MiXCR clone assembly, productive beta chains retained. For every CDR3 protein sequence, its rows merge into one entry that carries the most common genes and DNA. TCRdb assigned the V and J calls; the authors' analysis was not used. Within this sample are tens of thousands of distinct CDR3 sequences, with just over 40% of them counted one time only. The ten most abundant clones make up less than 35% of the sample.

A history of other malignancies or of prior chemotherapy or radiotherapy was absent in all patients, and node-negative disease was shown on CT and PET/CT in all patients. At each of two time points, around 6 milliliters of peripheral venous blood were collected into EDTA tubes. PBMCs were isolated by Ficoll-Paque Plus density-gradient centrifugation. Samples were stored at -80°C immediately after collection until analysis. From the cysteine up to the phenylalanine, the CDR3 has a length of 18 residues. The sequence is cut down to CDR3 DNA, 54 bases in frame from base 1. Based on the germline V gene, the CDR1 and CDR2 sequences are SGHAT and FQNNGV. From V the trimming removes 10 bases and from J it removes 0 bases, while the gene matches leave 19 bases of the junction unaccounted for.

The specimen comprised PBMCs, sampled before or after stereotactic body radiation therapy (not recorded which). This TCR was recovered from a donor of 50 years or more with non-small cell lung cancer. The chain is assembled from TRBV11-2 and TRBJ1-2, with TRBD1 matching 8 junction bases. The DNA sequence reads TGTGCCAAACTCAGGGGGCGGCGCTGGAGGTTAGCTAACTATGGCTACACCTTC. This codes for CAKLRGRRWRLANYGYTF.